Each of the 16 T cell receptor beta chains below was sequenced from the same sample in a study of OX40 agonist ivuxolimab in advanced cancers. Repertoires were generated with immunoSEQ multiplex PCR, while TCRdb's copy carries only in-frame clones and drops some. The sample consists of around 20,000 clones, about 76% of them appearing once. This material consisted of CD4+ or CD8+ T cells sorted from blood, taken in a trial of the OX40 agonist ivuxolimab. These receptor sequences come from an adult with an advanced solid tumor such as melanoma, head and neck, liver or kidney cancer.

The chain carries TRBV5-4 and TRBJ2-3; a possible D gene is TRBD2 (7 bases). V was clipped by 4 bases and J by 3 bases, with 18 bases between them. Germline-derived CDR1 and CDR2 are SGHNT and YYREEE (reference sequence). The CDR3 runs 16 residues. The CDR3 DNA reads TGTGCCAGCAGCCTGGAGGGGGGGATGAATACAGATACGCAGTATTTT. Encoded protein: CASSLEGGMNTDTQYF.

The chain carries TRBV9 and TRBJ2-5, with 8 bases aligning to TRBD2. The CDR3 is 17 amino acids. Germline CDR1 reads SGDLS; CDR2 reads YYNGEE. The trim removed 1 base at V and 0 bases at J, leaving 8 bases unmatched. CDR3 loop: CASSVLPLAGHQETQYF. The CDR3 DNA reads TGTGCCAGCAGCGTACTCCCGCTAGCGGGCCACCAAGAGACCCAGTACTTC.

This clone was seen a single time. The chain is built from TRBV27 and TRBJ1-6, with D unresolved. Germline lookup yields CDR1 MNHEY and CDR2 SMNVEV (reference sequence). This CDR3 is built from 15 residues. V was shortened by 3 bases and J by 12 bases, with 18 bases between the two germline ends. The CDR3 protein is CASSFFSWGIEPLHF. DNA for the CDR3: TGTGCCAGCAGTTTCTTTTCGTGGGGTATCGAACCCCTCCACTTT.

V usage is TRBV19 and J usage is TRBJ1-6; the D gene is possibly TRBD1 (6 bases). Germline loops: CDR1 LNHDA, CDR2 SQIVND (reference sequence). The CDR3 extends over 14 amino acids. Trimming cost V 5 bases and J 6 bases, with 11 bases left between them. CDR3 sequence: CASSLGQFNSPLHF. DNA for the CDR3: TGTGCCAGTAGTCTTGGACAGTTTAATTCACCCCTCCACTTT.

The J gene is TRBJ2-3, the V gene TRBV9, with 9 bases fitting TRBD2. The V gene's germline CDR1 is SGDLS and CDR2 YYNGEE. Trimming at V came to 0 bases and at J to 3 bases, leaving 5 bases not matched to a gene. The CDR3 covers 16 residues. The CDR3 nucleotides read TGTGCCAGCAGCGTAGGAGTAGCGGGAGTAACAGATACGCAGTATTTT. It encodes CASSVGVAGVTDTQYF.

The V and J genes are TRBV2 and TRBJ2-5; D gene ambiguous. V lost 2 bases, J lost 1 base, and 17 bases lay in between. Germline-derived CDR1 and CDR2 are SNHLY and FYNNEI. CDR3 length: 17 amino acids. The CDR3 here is CASSEWGILGSQETQYF. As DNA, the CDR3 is TGTGCCAGCAGTGAATGGGGTATATTGGGGTCCCAAGAGACCCAGTACTTC.

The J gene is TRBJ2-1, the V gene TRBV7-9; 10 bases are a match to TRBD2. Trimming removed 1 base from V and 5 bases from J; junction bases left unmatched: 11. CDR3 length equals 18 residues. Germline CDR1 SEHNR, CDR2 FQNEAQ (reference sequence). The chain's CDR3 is CASSLGKGGLAENNEQFF. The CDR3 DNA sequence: TGTGCCAGCAGCTTAGGAAAGGGCGGACTAGCGGAAAACAATGAGCAGTTCTTC.

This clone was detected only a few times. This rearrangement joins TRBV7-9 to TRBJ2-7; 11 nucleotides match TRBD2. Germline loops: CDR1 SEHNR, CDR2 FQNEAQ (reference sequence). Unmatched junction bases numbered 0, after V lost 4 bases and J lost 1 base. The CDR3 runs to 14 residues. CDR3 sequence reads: CASSSSGRSYEQYF. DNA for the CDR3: TGTGCCAGCAGCTCTAGCGGGAGGTCCTACGAGCAGTACTTC.

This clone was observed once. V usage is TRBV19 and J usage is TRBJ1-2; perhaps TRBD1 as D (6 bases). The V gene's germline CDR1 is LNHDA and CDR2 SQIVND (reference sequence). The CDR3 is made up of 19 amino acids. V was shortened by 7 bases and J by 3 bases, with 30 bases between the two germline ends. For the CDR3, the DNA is TGTGCCAGTACCTCCCTAGTACCGGACAGCCACCTCTATGACTATGGCTACACCTTC. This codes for CASTSLVPDSHLYDYGYTF.

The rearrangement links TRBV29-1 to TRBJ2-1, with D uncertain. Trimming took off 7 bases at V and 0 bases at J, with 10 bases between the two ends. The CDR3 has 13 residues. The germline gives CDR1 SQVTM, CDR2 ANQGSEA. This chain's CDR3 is CSGHSYSYNEQFF. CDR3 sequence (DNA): TGCAGCGGCCACAGCTACTCCTACAATGAGCAGTTCTTC.

CDR3 region: CASSPGGIEAFF. The CDR3, as DNA: TGTGCTAGTAGCCCTGGGGGCATCGAAGCTTTCTTT. The rearrangement joins TRBV12-5 to TRBJ1-1; D might be TRBD1 (6 bases). Looked up from germline, CDR1 is LGHNT and CDR2 is FRNRAP. V lost 8 bases, J lost 8 bases, and 15 bases lay in between. The CDR3 extends over 12 amino acids.

The CDR3 DNA reads as TGTGCCATCAGGACAACCAATGACGAGCAGTACTTC. Residues: CAIRTTNDEQYF. The chain joins TRBV10-3 to TRBJ2-7; D is uncertain. V was pared by 6 bases and J by 5 bases, with 11 bases between. Germline values: CDR1 ENHRY, CDR2 SYGVKD. CDR3 length: 12 amino acids.

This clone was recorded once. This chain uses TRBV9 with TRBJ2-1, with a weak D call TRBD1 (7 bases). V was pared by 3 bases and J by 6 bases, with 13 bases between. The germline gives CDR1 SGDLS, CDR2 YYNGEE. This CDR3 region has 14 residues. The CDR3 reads CASSAYRGGNEQFF. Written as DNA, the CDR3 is TGTGCCAGCAGCGCTTACAGGGGAGGCAATGAGCAGTTCTTC.

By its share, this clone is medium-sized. The CDR3 protein is CASSLGEGADTQYF. Here the CDR3 DNA reads TGTGCCAGCAGTTTGGGCGAGGGGGCAGATACGCAGTATTTT. This rearrangement joins TRBV27 to TRBJ2-3; perhaps TRBD1 as D (6 bases). V lost 3 bases and J 4 bases, leaving 11 bases between the germline ends. The CDR3 has 14 amino acids. Germline-derived CDR1 and CDR2 are MNHEY and SMNVEV (reference sequence).

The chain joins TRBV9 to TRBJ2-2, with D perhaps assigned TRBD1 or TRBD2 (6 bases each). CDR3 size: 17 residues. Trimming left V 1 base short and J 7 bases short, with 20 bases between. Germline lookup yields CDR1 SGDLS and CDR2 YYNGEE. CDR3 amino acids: CASSVNLGLEGVGELFF. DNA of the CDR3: TGTGCCAGCAGCGTAAATCTTGGGCTGGAGGGGGTCGGGGAGCTGTTTTTT.

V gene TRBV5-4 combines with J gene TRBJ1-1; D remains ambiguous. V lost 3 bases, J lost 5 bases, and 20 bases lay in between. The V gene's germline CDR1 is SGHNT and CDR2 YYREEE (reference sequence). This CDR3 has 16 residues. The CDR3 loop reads CASSSRGGGRDTEAFF. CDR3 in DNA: TGTGCCAGCAGCTCGCGCGGTGGCGGGAGGGATACTGAAGCTTTCTTT.